Following are 18 T cell receptor beta chains from one sample sequenced in a study of T cell changes during pregnancy in multiple sclerosis (dated by TCRdb to about 2019). The protocol used for the library was the immunoSEQ multiplex PCR assay. TCRdb retrieved this table from immuneACCESS and kept in-frame rearrangements only. Not all clones are present; in checked studies, unresolved V genes account for under half, and no reason is known for the remainder. The sample contains 22,000 or so clones, around 93% of them found a single time. The ten largest account for over 6% of the sample. Sequences were derived from CD8+ T cells from peripheral blood mononuclear cells, sampled in the third trimester of pregnancy. Receptors originate from a female donor with multiple sclerosis, enrolled in a pregnancy study.

This chain connects TRBV6-5 to TRBJ2-1, with a possible D match to TRBD2 (5 bases). This CDR3 contains 15 residues. The V end lost 7 bases, the J end lost 1 base, and 14 bases lay between the germline ends. Germline V lookup: CDR1 MNHEY, CDR2 SVGAGI. DNA for the CDR3: TGTGCCAGCACCCAGAGCCTAGCATCCTACAATGAGCAGTTCTTC. It yields the protein CASTQSLASYNEQFF.

The chain couples TRBV6-1 to TRBJ1-4, with a possible D match to TRBD1 (5 bases). The V gene's germline CDR1 is MNHNS and CDR2 SASEGT. Trimming shortened V by 3 bases and J by 8 bases, and 13 bases separated the two germline ends. The CDR3 totals 14 residues. In nucleotides, the CDR3 is TGTGCCAGCAGTGACCTGAGGGGAGGGGAAAAACTGTTTTTT. Protein product: CASSDLRGGEKLFF.

A single count supports this clone. The chain couples TRBV20-1 to TRBJ1-1; D ambiguous. CDR1 DFQATT and CDR2 SNEGSKA come from the germline V gene (reference sequence). This CDR3 contains 11 residues. Trimming pared 5 bases from V and 8 bases from J, leaving 12 bases between. The CDR3 DNA reads as TGCAGTGCTCCGATTGGCAGGGAAGCTTTCTTT. Amino acid sequence: CSAPIGREAFF.

The V and J genes are TRBV15 and TRBJ2-7; 7 bases fit TRBD1. Losses at the gene ends were 3 bases for V and 2 bases for J; bases not matched to a gene: 7. Germline V CDR1 and CDR2: LNHNV, YYDKDF (reference sequence). CDR3 length: 15 residues. The CDR3 spells CATSSIQGLTYEQYF. In DNA, the CDR3 is TGTGCCACCAGCAGTATACAGGGGCTTACCTACGAGCAGTACTTC.

By sample share, this clone is medium-sized. The V call is TRBV28, the J call TRBJ2-1, with 11 bases that match TRBD2. Germline CDR1 reads MDHEN; CDR2 reads SYDVKM. The CDR3 sequence is 13 residues long. V lost 6 bases to trimming and J lost 9 bases; unmatched junction nucleotides: 4. CDR3 loop: CASSWGTSGEQFF. For the CDR3, the DNA is TGTGCCAGCAGCTGGGGGACTAGCGGTGAGCAGTTCTTC.

The chain employs TRBV5-5 and TRBJ2-4, with D possibly being TRBD1 (5 bases). The germline V gene has CDR1 SGHKS and CDR2 YYEKEE (reference sequence). V shed 1 base and J shed 8 bases, with 7 bases lying between them. The CDR3 totals 12 residues. The CDR3 DNA sequence: TGTGCCAGCAGCTTGACAGGTGACATTCAGTACTTC. Its protein product is CASSLTGDIQYF.

The chain recombines TRBV23-1 with TRBJ1-2, with 8 bases fitting TRBD1. TRBV23-1 is known as an ORF, though its function is uncertain. V lost 4 bases and J lost 6; bases outside the gene matches: 7. The length of the CDR3 is 14 residues. The CDR3 DNA follows: TGCGCCAGCAGTCGACTGGACAGGGCGGATGGCTACACCTTC. It specifies CASSRLDRADGYTF.

This chain connects TRBV27 to TRBJ2-1; 10 bases fit TRBD2. After removal of 5 bases from V and 4 bases from J, the junction contained 5 bases not matched to a gene. Germline V gene lookup returns CDR1 MNHEY and CDR2 SMNVEV (reference sequence). This CDR3 has 15 residues. The CDR3 DNA reads as TGTGCCAGCAGTAAGACTAGCGGGCTGTACAATGAGCAGTTCTTC. Amino acids: CASSKTSGLYNEQFF.

This chain joins TRBV27 and TRBJ2-5; tentative D call: TRBD1 (5 bases). Matching the DNA end better, TRBJ2-7 makes the J call doubtful. The CDR3 loop spans 16 amino acids. Germline V CDR1 and CDR2: MNHEY, SMNVEV (reference sequence). Written as DNA, the CDR3 is TGTGCCAGCAGCTCCACCCCTCCGGACATAGCCTACGAGCAGTACTTC. Translation gives CASSSTPPDIAYEQYF.

The V call is TRBV14, the J call TRBJ2-5; no reliable D call. Germline values: CDR1 SGHDN, CDR2 FVKESK. The V gene lost 0 bases and the J gene lost 1 base, with 9 bases spanning the gap. The CDR3 is 15 amino acids. The CDR3 nucleotides are TGTGCCAGCAGCCAAGATGGGCAGCCCCAAGAGACCCAGTACTTC. This gives the protein CASSQDGQPQETQYF.

V is TRBV27 and J is TRBJ1-2, with D tentatively TRBD1 (5 bases). The CDR3 sequence is 17 residues long. Trimming cost V 2 bases and J 2 bases, with 18 bases left between them. CDR1 and CDR2 from the germline V gene are MNHEY and SMNVEV (reference sequence). The CDR3 nucleotides are TGTGCCAGCAGTTTAATACTGCAGGGCGGTGGGAACTATGGCTACACCTTC. Its protein product is CASSLILQGGGNYGYTF.

This clone was counted a few times. The chain links TRBV27 to TRBJ2-7, with D possibly TRBD1 on 6 matching bases. Trimming stripped 3 bases from V and 5 bases from J, with 14 bases between. The germline gives CDR1 MNHEY, CDR2 SMNVEV (reference sequence). This CDR3 contains 14 residues. The CDR3 DNA follows: TGTGCCAGCAGTTTTCGCCAGGGGAGCGACGAGCAGTACTTC. As protein: CASSFRQGSDEQYF.

V gene TRBV9 combines with J gene TRBJ1-2; 7 nucleotides match TRBD1. Losses at the gene ends were 4 bases for V and 7 bases for J; bases not matched to a gene: 16. CDR1 is SGDLS and CDR2 is YYNGEE in the germline V gene. The CDR3 covers 16 residues. The CDR3 sequence is CASSPFDRVGIGGYTF. Here the CDR3 DNA reads TGTGCCAGCAGCCCTTTTGACAGGGTAGGAATTGGTGGCTACACCTTC.

V is TRBV12-2 and J is TRBJ1-1. TRBV12-2 is a pseudogene locus. The CDR3 loop spans 15 amino acids. Written as DNA, the CDR3 is TGTGCAAGTCGCTTAGCCTTTTTGGGGAGGACTGAAGCTTTCTTT. It yields the protein CASRLAFLGRTEAFF.

The J gene is TRBJ2-1, the V gene TRBV9, with a tentative D call TRBD1 (6 bases). Per the germline V gene, CDR1 is SGDLS and CDR2 is YYNGEE. The CDR3 contains 13 residues. The ends were cut back, 3 bases at V and 12 bases at J, with 16 bases in the middle. CDR3 in amino acids: CASSGTESGPQFF. DNA for the CDR3: TGTGCCAGCAGCGGGACAGAATCAGGGCCGCAGTTCTTC.

The chain links TRBV6-5 to TRBJ2-2; D might be TRBD2 (6 bases). Germline V CDR1 and CDR2: MNHEY, SVGAGI. V lost 10 bases and J lost 4, with 13 bases in between. CDR3 length equals 13 residues. CDR3 sequence reads: CATPRGSTGELFF. CDR3 nucleotides: TGTGCCACCCCACGGGGGAGCACCGGGGAGCTGTTTTTT.

The chain uses TRBV6-5 and TRBJ1-2; 8 bases map to TRBD1. CDR3 length equals 16 residues. Germline-derived CDR1 and CDR2 are MNHEY and SVGAGI. Trimming at V came to 1 base and at J to 2 bases, leaving 6 bases not matched to a gene. The DNA for the CDR3 is TGTGCCAGCAGTTACTTAATGACAGGGGCGAACTATGGCTACACCTTC. It is translated as CASSYLMTGANYGYTF.

The chain has TRBV5-1 and TRBJ2-1, with a weak D call TRBD2 (5 bases). Germline lookup yields CDR1 SGHRS and CDR2 YFSETQ. The CDR3 extends over 12 amino acids. V was trimmed by 4 bases and J by 7 bases, leaving 9 bases between them. CDR3 sequence: CASSGGDNEQFF. The CDR3 coding sequence is TGCGCCAGCAGCGGAGGAGATAATGAGCAGTTCTTC.